Listed here are 17 T cell receptor beta chains from one sample, sequenced in a study of blood T cell repertoires in COVID-19. Clones were sequenced by immunoSEQ multiplex PCR, and TCRdb holds only the in-frame ones, with some missing. The sample lists some 330,000 clones, 70% to 90% occurring once. Material: peripheral blood. Every receptor here comes from a woman in her forties or fifties with active or convalescent COVID-19.

The chain recombines TRBV7-2 with TRBJ1-3; no definite D call. The CDR3 covers 15 residues. Germline V lookup: CDR1 SGHTA, CDR2 FQGNSA. V gave up 5 bases and J gave up 0 bases, with 11 bases separating them. CDR3 protein: CASSPHRASGNTIYF. The CDR3 DNA reads TGTGCCAGCAGCCCGCACAGAGCCTCTGGAAACACCATATATTTT.

On this clone: The sample carries other DNA sequences with the same CDR3. The genes are TRBV6-5 and TRBJ1-6; 9 nucleotides align to TRBD1. Trimming at V came to 3 bases and at J to 7 bases, leaving 1 base not matched to a gene. This CDR3 has 14 amino acids. Looked up from germline, CDR1 is MNHEY and CDR2 is SVGAGI. In DNA, the CDR3 is TGTGCCAGCAGTTATACAGGGGGCAATTCACCCCTCCACTTT. This translates into CASSYTGGNSPLHF.

The count of this clone is one. J is TRBJ2-3 and V is TRBV3-1 (or the pseudogene TRBV3-2); TRBD1 might be the D (6 bases). V was pared by 1 base and J by 1 base, with 6 bases between. The CDR3 runs 14 residues. Germline lookup yields CDR1 LGHDT and CDR2 YNNKEL (reference sequence). The CDR3 DNA sequence: TGTGCCAGCAGCCAAGGGACAGGCACAGATACGCAGTATTTT. Its protein product is CASSQGTGTDTQYF.

For the CDR3, the DNA is TGCAGCGTCGTCCGGACAGGCGAGACCCAGTACTTC. As protein: CSVVRTGETQYF. The V and J genes are TRBV29-1 and TRBJ2-5; TRBD1 matches at 7 bases. CDR1 SQVTM and CDR2 ANQGSEA come from the germline V gene. The CDR3 loop spans 12 amino acids. The junction had 6 bases not matched to a gene; V was cut back by 6 bases and J by 5 bases.

The chain is built from TRBV6-6 and TRBJ2-5; the match to TRBD2 covers 12 bases. J lost 1 base, V lost 5 bases, and 5 bases had no gene match. The CDR3 spans 16 residues. Germline V lookup: CDR1 MNHNY, CDR2 SVGAGI (reference sequence). Written as DNA, the CDR3 is TGTGCCAGCAGTCCCCGACTAGCGGGGGTCCAAGAGACCCAGTACTTC. Its translation: CASSPRLAGVQETQYF.

The chain has TRBV11-2 and TRBJ2-1, with 11 bases aligning to TRBD1. V lost 5 bases and J lost 9; bases outside the gene matches: 9. CDR1 SGHAT and CDR2 FQNNGV come from the germline V gene. CDR3 size: 15 residues. This CDR3 reads CASSQDRGRRGEQFF. CDR3 nucleotides: TGTGCCAGCAGCCAGGACAGGGGGCGGAGGGGTGAGCAGTTCTTC. Drawing the rest from reference TRBV11-2 and TRBJ2-1, the complete variable domain is EAGVAQSPRYKIIEKRQSVAFWCNPISGHATLYWYQQILGQGPKLLIQFQNNGVVDDSQLPKDRFSAERLKGVDSTLKIQPAKLEDSAVYLCASSQDRGRRGEQFFGPGTRLTVL.

This clone was seen repeatedly, ten times or more. Written as DNA, the CDR3 is TGTGCCAGCAGCTTAAAGTGGGGCGGGGGCACAGATACGCAGTATTTT. This translates into CASSLKWGGGTDTQYF. V and J are TRBV11-3 and TRBJ2-3, with D perhaps TRBD2 (6 bases). Per the germline V gene, CDR1 is SGHNT and CDR2 is YENEEA. The CDR3 is made up of 16 amino acids. Trimming took 2 bases from V and 1 from J, leaving 13 bases between them.

The chain employs TRBV3-1 (or the pseudogene TRBV3-2) and TRBJ2-5; 10 bases map to TRBD2. This CDR3 is 16 amino acids long. The germline V gene encodes CDR1 LGHDT and CDR2 YNNKEL (reference sequence). V lost 5 bases and J lost 4; bases outside the gene matches: 10. The CDR3, as DNA: TGTGCCAGCAGCGTTCTAGCGGGGGCGCCGGGAGAGACCCAGTACTTC. Protein product: CASSVLAGAPGETQYF.

This chain joins TRBV6-4 and TRBJ1-2; 7 positions match TRBD1. Germline V gene data show CDR1 as MRHNA and CDR2 as SNTAGT. This CDR3 comprises 15 residues. Losses at the gene ends were 6 bases for V and 3 bases for J; bases not matched to a gene: 10. The CDR3 nucleotides are TGTGCCAGCAGCCAACTATTCGGGACAGACTATGGCTACACCTTC. Its translation: CASSQLFGTDYGYTF.

This clone was counted once. The chain combines TRBV18 with TRBJ1-4; weak D call: TRBD1 (5 bases). Germline assignment: CDR1 KGHSH and CDR2 LQKENI. V was pared by 6 bases and J by 0 bases, with 11 bases between. The CDR3 covers 15 residues. The CDR3 spells CASSPRVATNEKLFF. The CDR3 DNA reads as TGTGCCAGCTCTCCCAGGGTCGCAACTAATGAAAAACTGTTTTTT.

The chain combines TRBV5-1 with TRBJ2-1; no clear D gene. V lost 0 bases and J lost 4, with 8 bases in between. The CDR3 is 14 amino acids. Germline V gives CDR1 SGHRS, CDR2 YFSETQ. The CDR3 is CASSLGPAYNEQFF. CDR3 DNA: TGCGCCAGCAGCTTGGGGCCAGCGTACAATGAGCAGTTCTTC.

This clone has a handful of counts. CDR3 sequence reads: CASRGGLAGVGEQYF. The CDR3 DNA reads TGTGCCAGCAGAGGGGGACTAGCGGGAGTAGGGGAGCAGTACTTC. The chain has TRBV28 and TRBJ2-7, with 14 nucleotides matching TRBD2. There are 15 residues in the CDR3. Germline loops: CDR1 MDHEN, CDR2 SYDVKM. With V trimmed by 6 bases and J by 7 bases, 8 bases remained unmatched.

The rearrangement uses TRBV4-3 and TRBJ2-5; 16 nucleotides match TRBD2. The CDR3 length is 18 residues. Germline assignment: CDR1 LGHNA and CDR2 YSLEER. Unmatched junction bases numbered 10, after V lost 4 bases and J lost 5 bases. CDR3 residues: CASSPGTSGGGLLETQYF. The CDR3 DNA follows: TGCGCCAGCAGCCCGGGGACTAGCGGGGGGGGTTTGTTGGAGACCCAGTACTTC.

CDR3 DNA sequence: TGTGCCAGCAGCGTGTCAGGCTATAATTCACCCCTCCACTTT. It translates to CASSVSGYNSPLHF. The V gene is TRBV27, the J gene TRBJ1-6; D not certain. Per the germline V gene, CDR1 is MNHEY and CDR2 is SMNVEV (reference sequence). The V end was cut by 6 bases, the J end by 3 bases, with 9 bases between. The CDR3 consists of 14 residues.

This clone was observed a few times. V usage is TRBV6-1 and J usage is TRBJ1-3, with a possible D match to TRBD1 (5 bases). The CDR3 runs 17 residues. The V end lost 2 bases, the J end lost 1 base, and 15 bases lay between the germline ends. Germline assignment: CDR1 MNHNS and CDR2 SASEGT. The CDR3 protein is CASSEFDPGRSGNTIYF. For the CDR3, the DNA is TGTGCCAGCAGTGAATTCGACCCAGGGAGGTCTGGAAACACCATATATTTT.

This chain connects TRBV3-1 (or the pseudogene TRBV3-2) to TRBJ1-3; possible D gene TRBD1, 5 bases. The germline V gene has CDR1 LGHDT and CDR2 YNNKEL (reference sequence). The V and J ends lost 2 bases and 2 bases respectively, with 7 bases between them. The CDR3 covers 14 residues. CDR3 loop: CASSQPGTGNTIYF. The CDR3 DNA reads as TGTGCCAGCAGCCAACCAGGGACTGGAAACACCATATATTTT.

V is TRBV27 and J is TRBJ2-7; 14 nucleotides line up with TRBD2. The CDR3 consists of 17 residues. With V trimmed by 3 bases and J by 3 bases, 7 bases remained unmatched. Per germline, CDR1 MNHEY and CDR2 SMNVEV (reference sequence). The chain's CDR3 is CASSFSSGTSGSYEQYF. The CDR3 nucleotides read TGTGCCAGCAGTTTCTCTTCCGGGACTAGCGGGAGCTACGAGCAGTACTTC.